A single sample is the source of the 24 T cell receptor beta chains below, sequenced in a study of molecular identifiers for immune sequencing clone quantification. In TCRdb, the PCR reads were re-called with MiXCR into one record per CDR3 protein. Of 490,000 or so distinct CDR3 sequences detected, around 21% appear once; the ten largest clones hold about 0.8%. The sequencing sample was made of naive CD8+ T cells from blood, with Jurkat cell RNA spiked in. The sample's subset: FACS-sorted CD8+CD4-CCR7+CD45RA+ naive T cells. All receptors come from a human donor in good health. Some libraries in this study had Jurkat cell RNA spiked in.

The chain recombines TRBV2 with TRBJ2-1, with a weak D call TRBD2 (6 bases). The length of the CDR3 is 13 residues. V lost 7 bases to trimming and J lost 8 bases, with 15 bases between them. CDR1 is SNHLY, CDR2 FYNNEI, per germline. The CDR3 DNA reads TGTGCCAGCATCGATCCCCCTAGCGATGAGCAGTTCTTC. Translation: CASIDPPSDEQFF.

This clonotype came up many times. The chain employs TRBV10-3 and TRBJ2-7, with no clear D. Germline CDR1 is ENHRY and CDR2 is SYGVKD. This CDR3 region has 16 residues. The germline V and J ends were trimmed by 2 bases and 4 bases, with 18 bases remaining between them. The CDR3 nucleotides are TGTGCCATCAGTGAGCAACTATCGGGTCTGGAGTACGAGCAGTACTTC. Its translation is CAISEQLSGLEYEQYF.

V is TRBV6-6 and J is TRBJ2-3; 8 bases agree with TRBD1. With V trimmed by 4 bases and J by 5 bases, 5 bases remained unmatched. From germline, CDR1 is MNHNY and CDR2 SVGAGI (reference sequence). The CDR3 is 14 amino acids. In DNA form, the CDR3 reads TGTGCCAGCAGTTCGGACAGGGTCGGAGATACGCAGTATTTT. Its protein is CASSSDRVGDTQYF.

This clonotype was detected only a few times. The chain carries TRBV29-1 and TRBJ1-3; maybe TRBD1 (5 bases). Germline V gene lookup returns CDR1 SQVTM and CDR2 ANQGSEA. The CDR3 has 12 residues. V was clipped by 4 bases and J by 3 bases, with 7 bases between them. CDR3 protein: CSVAGIGNTIYF. The CDR3 region has the DNA TGCAGCGTTGCAGGGATTGGAAACACCATATATTTT.

This clonotype was observed a handful of times. The gene calls are TRBV30 and TRBJ2-7; tentatively, D is TRBD2 (7 bases). Per germline, CDR1 GTSNPN and CDR2 SVGIG (reference sequence). V was clipped by 2 bases and J by 6 bases, with 14 bases between them. The CDR3 loop spans 13 amino acids. The CDR3 coding sequence is TGTGCCTGGAGTATTGGGGAGGGGGTCGAGCAGTACTTC. Its translation: CAWSIGEGVEQYF.

This clonotype was detected only a few times. The rearrangement links TRBV2 to TRBJ2-6; D is unresolved. This CDR3 is 15 amino acids long. The germline gives CDR1 SNHLY, CDR2 FYNNEI. Trimming left V 2 bases short and J 10 bases short, with 15 bases between. The DNA for the CDR3 is TGTGCCAGCAGTGAACCCTCGGTAGGACCAAACGTCCTGACTTTC. This gives the protein CASSEPSVGPNVLTF. Drawing the rest from reference TRBV2 and TRBJ2-6, the complete variable domain is EPEVTQTPSHQVTQMGQEVILRCVPISNHLYFYWYRQILGQKVEFLVSFYNNEISEKSEIFDDQFSVERPDGSNFTLKIRSTKLEDSAMYFCASSEPSVGPNVLTFGAGSRLTVL.

The sample holds a few counts of this clonotype. The genes are TRBV7-9 and TRBJ2-1; 7 positions match TRBD2. The length of the CDR3 is 17 residues. Unmatched junction bases numbered 16, after V lost 1 base and J lost 10 bases. CDR1 is SEHNR and CDR2 is FQNEAQ in the germline V gene (reference sequence). CDR3 DNA: TGTGCCAGCAGCTTAGTATCCTCTAGCGGCCGGAGCGGAGAGCAGTTCTTC. Its translation: CASSLVSSSGRSGEQFF.

The chain employs TRBV6-5 and TRBJ2-1; 9 bases match TRBD2. The J segment lost 5 bases and the V segment lost 4 bases, leaving 6 bases of the junction unmatched. This CDR3 has 15 residues. Germline CDR1 and CDR2: MNHEY and SVGAGI. The CDR3 loop is CASSSGASGNNEQFF. The CDR3 DNA sequence: TGTGCCAGCAGTTCTGGGGCTAGCGGGAACAATGAGCAGTTCTTC.

V gene TRBV7-9 combines with J gene TRBJ2-6; tentatively, D is TRBD1 or TRBD2 (5 bases each). Trimming took 2 bases from V and 0 from J, leaving 11 bases between them. The germline V gene encodes CDR1 SEHNR and CDR2 FQNEAQ (reference sequence). This CDR3 has 17 residues. The CDR3 nucleotides are TGTGCCAGCAGCTTAATGGGACCCGGCTCTGGGGCCAACGTCCTGACTTTC. Protein product: CASSLMGPGSGANVLTF.

This clonotype was counted ten times or more. The rearrangement uses TRBV20-1 and TRBJ1-5; weak D call: TRBD1 (5 bases). Germline V lookup: CDR1 DFQATT, CDR2 SNEGSKA (reference sequence). V gave up 3 bases and J gave up 6 bases, with 15 bases separating them. CDR3 size: 14 residues. The CDR3 region is CSASPPGPIQPQHF. CDR3 DNA sequence: TGCAGTGCTAGCCCGCCGGGGCCAATTCAGCCCCAGCATTTT.

This clonotype came up a few times. V and J are TRBV19 and TRBJ1-5; perhaps TRBD1 as D (5 bases). V lost 5 bases and J lost 0, with 29 bases in between. Germline V gene data show CDR1 as LNHDA and CDR2 as SQIVND (reference sequence). The CDR3 runs to 21 residues. The CDR3 DNA is TGTGCCAGTAGTCCCTCCGAAGGGCAGGGCGAGTGGGGTTTTAGCAATCAGCCCCAGCATTTT. This sequence encodes CASSPSEGQGEWGFSNQPQHF.

This clonotype was observed at least ten times. The chain couples TRBV27 to TRBJ1-2; no reliable D call. Trimming left V 6 bases short and J 0 bases short, with 5 bases between. This CDR3 is 12 amino acids long. Germline V gene data show CDR1 as MNHEY and CDR2 as SMNVEV (reference sequence). Here the CDR3 reads CASRTTNYGYTF. CDR3 nucleotide sequence: TGTGCCAGCAGGACAACTAACTATGGCTACACCTTC.

The rearrangement joins TRBV27 to TRBJ2-3, with 10 bases identical to TRBD2. The CDR3 has 21 residues. The V gene's germline CDR1 is MNHEY and CDR2 SMNVEV (reference sequence). V lost 0 bases and J lost 0; bases outside the gene matches: 15. The DNA for the CDR3 is TGTGCCAGCAGTTTATCGCCGAGGCTAGCGGGGGACCCCGTCAGCACAGATACGCAGTATTTT. It encodes CASSLSPRLAGDPVSTDTQYF.

This clonotype was observed many times. V gene TRBV7-2 combines with J gene TRBJ1-2; D is undetermined. This CDR3 is 12 amino acids long. Germline CDR1 reads SGHTA; CDR2 reads FQGNSA. V was cut by 2 bases and J by 8 bases, with 9 bases left in between. This CDR3 reads CASSLYWSGYTF. Written as DNA, the CDR3 is TGTGCCAGCAGCTTATACTGGAGCGGCTACACCTTC.

The rearrangement joins TRBV4-3 to TRBJ2-7; no definite D call. This CDR3 contains 13 residues. V lost 1 base and J lost 5, with 9 bases in between. Germline V CDR1 and CDR2: LGHNA, YSLEER. The CDR3 nucleotides read TGCGCCAGCAGCCAAGGTATAGGAGACGAGCAGTACTTC. It specifies CASSQGIGDEQYF.

This clonotype was seen repeatedly, ten times or more. The chain combines TRBV6-2 or TRBV6-3 with TRBJ2-3, with 7 bases matching TRBD2. Germline V lookup: CDR1 MNHEY, CDR2 SVGEGT. Losses at the gene ends were 7 bases for V and 2 bases for J; bases not matched to a gene: 12. The CDR3 spans 16 residues. CDR3 in amino acids: CASNRTLAEPTDTQYF. The CDR3 nucleotides are TGTGCCAGCAACCGGACCCTAGCGGAGCCCACAGATACGCAGTATTTT.

About this clonotype: Just one base apart from a much larger clone, this may be a read error. This chain connects TRBV25-1 to TRBJ2-3, with D perhaps TRBD1 (6 bases). This CDR3 comprises 14 residues. Germline loops: CDR1 MGHDK, CDR2 SYGVNS. The CDR3 loop reads CASSESRGADTRYF. CDR3 DNA sequence: TGTGCCAGCAGTGAATCCAGGGGCGCTGATACGCGGTATTTT.

In this sample, this clonotype turned up many times. The chain combines TRBV7-2 with TRBJ2-1; D not certain. Looked up from germline, CDR1 is SGHTA and CDR2 is FQGNSA. Trimming left V 1 base short and J 2 bases short, with 18 bases between. The CDR3 runs 18 residues. As DNA, the CDR3 is TGTGCCAGCAGCTTAGTAAGCCCTCTGTCGTTAGCCTACAATGAGCAGTTCTTC. This codes for CASSLVSPLSLAYNEQFF.

As regards this clonotype: The junction shows a germline mismatch at one end, possibly a read error. This chain connects TRBV10-1 to TRBJ1-1; perhaps TRBD1 as D (5 bases). In germline, CDR1 is WNHNN, CDR2 SYGVQD (reference sequence). The CDR3 runs to 12 residues. The DNA of the CDR3 is TGCGCCCGCAGGGCAAAGAACGCTGAAGCTTTCTTT. Translation: CARRAKNAEAFF.

The gene calls are TRBV16 and TRBJ2-1, with 9 bases fitting TRBD2. Looked up from germline, CDR1 is KGHSY and CDR2 is FQNENV. The CDR3 loop spans 16 amino acids. Trimming took 4 bases from V and 3 from J; bases not matched to a gene: 7. Written as DNA, the CDR3 is TGTGCCAGCAGCCCCCCCCAAGCGGGGGGCTACAATGAGCAGTTCTTC. Translation gives CASSPPQAGGYNEQFF. The full variable domain, in which reference TRBV16 and TRBJ2-1 provide the parts outside the CDR3, is GEEVAQTPKHLVRGEGQKAKLYCAPIKGHSYVFWYQQVLKNEFKFLISFQNENVFDETGMPKERFSAKCLPNSPCSLEIQATKLEDSAVYFCASSPPQAGGYNEQFFGPGTRLTVL.

The table lists this clonotype with a few counts. Here the CDR3 DNA reads TGTGCCAGCAGCACAGAAGGCGAGCAGTTCTTC. Translating gives CASSTEGEQFF. V usage is TRBV28 and J usage is TRBJ2-1; no clear D. The CDR3 sequence is 11 residues long. V shed 6 bases and J shed 10 bases, with 10 bases lying between them. The germline CDR1 and CDR2 sequences are MDHEN and SYDVKM.

A note on this clonotype: This may stem from a read error, because a much larger clone lies one nucleotide away. The V and J genes are TRBV29-1 and TRBJ1-1; 7 bases are shared with TRBD1. This CDR3 is built from 12 residues. Germline assignment: CDR1 SQVTM and CDR2 ANQGSEA. CDR3 sequence reads: CSVLQGNTEAYF. CDR3 DNA: TGCAGCGTTCTACAGGGGAACACTGAAGCTTACTTT.

This chain joins TRBV7-2 and TRBJ2-3; tentative D call: TRBD2 (6 bases). This CDR3 is 16 amino acids long. The V end lost 5 bases, the J end lost 0 bases, and 15 bases lay between the germline ends. Germline CDR1 reads SGHTA; CDR2 reads FQGNSA. For the CDR3, the DNA is TGTGCCAGCAGCATACTTTCGGGAGTTAGCACAGATACGCAGTATTTT. It translates to CASSILSGVSTDTQYF.

This clonotype was observed at least ten times. A read error may produce the germline difference seen at one junction end. This chain uses TRBV5-1 with TRBJ1-1; 7 nucleotides agree with TRBD1. Germline CDR1 and CDR2: SGHRS and YFSETQ. CDR3 size: 12 residues. CDR3 protein: CASSSTGAEAFF. The CDR3 nucleotides read TGTGCCAGCAGTTCCACAGGGGCAGAAGCTTTCTTT.